What follows describes a single TCR beta chain. As yet, its antigen is unknown. The sample is drawn from a study of memory CD4+ T cells and cytomegalovirus serostatus. Broader study findings: Repertoires predicted CMV serostatus with median bootstrapped AUC of 0.95.

Clones were read by immunoSEQ multiplex PCR, and TCRdb kept only the in-frame ones, dropping some. The repertoire consists of around 53,000 clones, with 70% to 85% occurring once and the leading ten covering 0.75% to 0.9%. Single viable CD3+CD4+CD8-CD45RO+ cells were sorted as the memory CD4+ T cells. Total CD4+ T cells were enriched by CD4 positive selection. The sequencing sample was made of memory CD4+ T cells from blood. The receptor's source is an adult in good health and CMV-seronegative.

CDR3 residues: CASRQGARSNQPQHF. CDR3 in DNA: TGCGCCAGCAGGCAGGGGGCTAGGAGCAATCAGCCCCAGCATTTT. J is TRBJ1-5 and V is TRBV5-1; 8 positions match TRBD1. Trimming cost V 5 bases and J 1 base; bases outside gene matches: 5. Germline assignment: CDR1 SGHRS and CDR2 YFSETQ. This CDR3 is 15 amino acids long.